Included here is one T cell receptor (beta chain) sequence, with context. Antigen: not known. The protocol was immunoSEQ multiplex PCR, while the TCRdb copy is restricted to in-frame clones and leaves out a portion. The sample yields approximately 160,000 clones, around nine tenths seen once. The CDR3 spans 12 residues. Trimming took 7 bases from V and 7 from J, leaving 14 bases between them. CDR1 and CDR2 from the germline V gene are LNHDA and SQIVND (reference sequence). This sample is part of a study of T cell responses to AZD1222 COVID-19 vaccine. Study results and caveats: Unmutated variant regions are reportedly the target of nearly half of TCRs that are spike-specific. In a largely white British group with more females than males, clonal diversity was possibly underestimated.

This receptor was taken from an adult in good health. The sequencing used peripheral blood, collected on day 0 of AZD1222 vaccination. V and J are TRBV19 and TRBJ2-7, with D possibly matching TRBD1 (5 bases). This chain's CDR3 is CASNAGIGEQYF. The CDR3 coding sequence is TGTGCCAGTAATGCAGGGATAGGGGAGCAGTACTTC.